These T cell receptor beta chains were read from a single sample in a study of cytomegalovirus exposure and HLA in healthy donors. The assay was immunoSEQ multiplex PCR, and TCRdb's table has in-frame clones only and misses some. In the table there are 100,000 to 150,000 clones, approximately 72% of which are singletons. Material: PBMCs. The receptors were gathered from a woman aged 45-60 years in good health and CMV-seropositive. Each CDR3 is given with its conserved first and last residue. A D gene is named only where the DNA matches it firmly. Clone size, where shown, is once, few, many, or a class for clones that have expanded.

abundance	d_gene	j_gene	v_gene	CDR3nt	CDR3aa
.	.	TRBJ2-5	TRBV5-6	TGTGCCAGCAGCGGCAGGGAAGAGACCCAGTACTTC	CASSGREETQYF
.	TRBD1	TRBJ2-5	TRBV5-4	TGTGCCAGCAGCTCCCAGGGGGCGCTTGAAGAGACCCAGTACTTC	CASSSQGALEETQYF
.	.	TRBJ1-4	TRBV23-1	TGCGCCAGCAGGAGGGGAGGGGAAGAGAGAAATGAAAAACTGTTTTTT	CASRRGGEERNEKLFF
.	.	TRBJ1-2	TRBV29-1	TGCAGCGTTCCCGGAGCGGGATCCGGTAACTATGGCTACACCTTC	CSVPGAGSGNYGYTF
few	.	TRBJ1-1	TRBV6-6	TGTGCCAGCAGTTACTCTCAGTCGAACACTGAAGCTTTCTTT	CASSYSQSNTEAFF
.	TRBD1	TRBJ2-4	TRBV6-5	TGTGCCAGCAGTTACTCGACAGGGGGGAAAAACATTCAGTACTTC	CASSYSTGGKNIQYF
few	TRBD1	TRBJ1-2	TRBV13	TGTGCCAGCAGCATGGGACAGGGGAGTTATGGCTACACCTTC	CASSMGQGSYGYTF
.	.	TRBJ1-1	TRBV7-6	TGTGCCAGCAGCTCCACAGGGCTCACTGAAGCTTTCTTT	CASSSTGLTEAFF
.	TRBD2	TRBJ2-3	TRBV5-1	TGCGCCAGCAGCTTGGTGGGACTAGCCCTCCGAGATACGCAGTATTTT	CASSLVGLALRDTQYF
.	TRBD2	TRBJ2-1	TRBV30	TGTGCCTGGTCCGGGGGGACCTACAATGAGCAGTTCTTC	CAWSGGTYNEQFF
.	TRBD2	TRBJ2-5	TRBV30	TGTGCCTGGAGTGGAGGGCGTCTCGGGGGGGCCGTAGAGACCCAGTACTTC	CAWSGGRLGGAVETQYF
.	TRBD2	TRBJ2-1	TRBV5-5	TGTGCCAGCAGCTTGGGCGGGGGGGCGTACAATGAGCAGTTCTTC	CASSLGGGAYNEQFF
.	.	TRBJ2-7	TRBV6-1	TGTGCCAGCATCCCGGACCCTCGGGGGTACGAGCAGTACTTC	CASIPDPRGYEQYF
.	.	TRBJ1-2	TRBV5-4	TGTGCCAGCAGCTTGAGAGGGGGTGGCTATGGCTACACCTTC	CASSLRGGGYGYTF
.	.	TRBJ1-3	TRBV19	TGTGCCAGTAGTTGGGCAGCTGGAAACACCATATATTTT	CASSWAAGNTIYF
.	.	TRBJ2-7	TRBV4-2	TGTGCCAGCAGCCCTTTTTTGGGGAGCTCCTACGAGCAGTACTTC	CASSPFLGSSYEQYF
.	TRBD1	TRBJ2-4	TRBV7-3	TGTGCCAGCAGCCCCGGGAAGGGGGCTGACATTCAGTACTTC	CASSPGKGADIQYF
.	TRBD1	TRBJ2-7	TRBV7-7	TGTGCTAGCAGCGCGGACAGGGCTGCCGAGCAGTACTTC	CASSADRAAEQYF
once	.	TRBJ1-1	TRBV7-2	TGTGCCAGCACCAAGTTAGGGGCAGGTTACACTGAAGCTTTCTTT	CASTKLGAGYTEAFF
many	.	TRBJ2-1	TRBV5-4	TGTGCCAGCAGTTTACTTCTTGGTGATGAGCAGTTCTTC	CASSLLLGDEQFF
.	.	TRBJ2-7	TRBV7-3	TGTGCCAGCAGCTTAATCGGTCAGGGTGACGAGCAGTACTTC	CASSLIGQGDEQYF
.	TRBD1	TRBJ1-2	TRBV6-1	TGTGCCAGCAGTGATCACAGGGGGGACTATGGCTACACCTTC	CASSDHRGDYGYTF
.	.	TRBJ2-2	TRBV2	TGTGCCAGCAGGGGTGTCAGGGCTAGCACCGGGGAGCTGTTTTTT	CASRGVRASTGELFF
.	.	TRBJ1-6	TRBV13	TGTGCCAGCAGCTTAGGTCGGAGGAGTTATAATTCACCCCTCCACTTT	CASSLGRRSYNSPLHF
few	.	TRBJ2-1	TRBV29-1	TGCAGCGCCCGCCGCCAGGGACACTTGGATGAGCAGTTCTTC	CSARRQGHLDEQFF
.	TRBD1	TRBJ1-2	TRBV27	TGTGCCAGCAGTTTGGTACAGGGGGTAGGTGGCTACACCTTC	CASSLVQGVGGYTF
.	TRBD2	TRBJ2-2	TRBV7-9	TGTGCCAGCAGCCTGGTGGGACTAGCGGGGCGGAACACCGGGGAGCTGTTTTTT	CASSLVGLAGRNTGELFF
.	.	TRBJ2-5	TRBV2	TGTGCCAGCAGTCCCACAGGGAGAAGTGAGACCCAGTACTTC	CASSPTGRSETQYF
few	.	TRBJ1-1	TRBV5-4	TGTGCCAGCAGCGGGAGGGCTTCGAACACTGAAGCTTTCTTT	CASSGRASNTEAFF
.	.	TRBJ2-3	TRBV4-1	TGCGCCAGCAGCCAACCACCCCCCAGGGCGGTCTACCCCCATAGCCCCGGTACGCAGTATTTT	CASSQPPPRAVYPHSPGTQYF
.	TRBD1	TRBJ1-1	TRBV5-1	TGCGCCAGCACCGCCTTCCAGGGGGTCGCTGAAGCTTTCTTT	CASTAFQGVAEAFF
.	TRBD2	TRBJ2-7	TRBV5-4	TGTGCCAGCAGCCAGGGGAATTCTCCGACTAGCGGGAGGGGGGCGTACGAGCAGTACTTC	CASSQGNSPTSGRGAYEQYF
.	.	TRBJ2-5	TRBV1	TGCACCAGCAGCCAGGGCGGTAGCGGGGAGACCCAGTACTTC	CTSSQGGSGETQYF
once	TRBD1	TRBJ1-5	TRBV6-1	TGTGCCAGCAGGGGGACAGGGGGCAACAATCAGCCCCAGCATTTT	CASRGTGGNNQPQHF
.	TRBD1	TRBJ2-2	TRBV5-1	TGCGCCAGCAGCCAAGACAGGGGCGGCGGGGAGCTGTTTTTT	CASSQDRGGGELFF
.	TRBD1	TRBJ2-3	TRBV30	TGTGCCTGGAGGGGGGGACAGGGGGGGCGAGATACGCAGTATTTT	CAWRGGQGGRDTQYF
.	.	TRBJ1-5	TRBV4-3	TGCGCCAGCAGCCAAGATCTTACGGCTCGGGGTCAGCCCCAGCATTTT	CASSQDLTARGQPQHF
.	.	TRBJ1-1	TRBV6-5	TGTGCCAGCAGTTACGGGGGCAGATGGAACACTGAAGCTTTCTTT	CASSYGGRWNTEAFF
.	TRBD1	TRBJ1-5	TRBV4-1	TGCGCCAGCAGCATGCAGGGGGCTGGAAATCAGCCCCAGCATTTT	CASSMQGAGNQPQHF
few	.	TRBJ2-7	TRBV5-5	TGTGCCAGCAGCTTGTACAGGGAGATCTACGAGCAGTACTTC	CASSLYREIYEQYF
few	.	TRBJ1-3	TRBV7-9	TGTGCCAGCAGCGCGACCAGGGGAGAGGAAAACACCATATATTTT	CASSATRGEENTIYF
.	.	TRBJ2-3	TRBV6-1	TGTGCCAGCAAGGTGGGAGTCACAGATACGCAGTATTTT	CASKVGVTDTQYF
.	.	TRBJ2-7	TRBV27	TGTGCCAGCAGTTTATTAAGGGACTCCCACGAGCAGTACTTC	CASSLLRDSHEQYF
few	.	TRBJ2-1	TRBV5-1	TGCGCCAGCAGCTTGGACGGGAGCTCCTACAATGAGCAGTTCTTC	CASSLDGSSYNEQFF
.	TRBD1	TRBJ2-7	TRBV18	TGTGCCAGCTCATCTAGGGGGCAGGGCTACGAGCAGTACTTC	CASSSRGQGYEQYF
.	.	TRBJ2-7	TRBV7-2	TGTGCCAGCAGCCCCTCGGGGTCAAGCTCCTACGAGCAGTACTTC	CASSPSGSSSYEQYF
.	.	TRBJ2-5	TRBV5-1	TGCGCCAGCAGTCGGACAGCACAAGAGACCCAGTACTTC	CASSRTAQETQYF
.	.	TRBJ2-5	TRBV5-6	TGTGCCAGCAGCTTGGGACCGCGGGAGACCCAGTACTTC	CASSLGPRETQYF
.	.	TRBJ2-1	TRBV6-1	TGTGCCAGCAGTGAATTGGGCAGGGTTGATGAGCAGTTCTTC	CASSELGRVDEQFF
once	.	TRBJ1-2	TRBV19	TGTGCCAGTACATCATACTATGGCTACACCTTC	CASTSYYGYTF
.	TRBD2	TRBJ2-7	TRBV27	TGTGCCAGCAGTTTCGAGCGGGGGAGCTCCTACGAGCAGTACTTC	CASSFERGSSYEQYF